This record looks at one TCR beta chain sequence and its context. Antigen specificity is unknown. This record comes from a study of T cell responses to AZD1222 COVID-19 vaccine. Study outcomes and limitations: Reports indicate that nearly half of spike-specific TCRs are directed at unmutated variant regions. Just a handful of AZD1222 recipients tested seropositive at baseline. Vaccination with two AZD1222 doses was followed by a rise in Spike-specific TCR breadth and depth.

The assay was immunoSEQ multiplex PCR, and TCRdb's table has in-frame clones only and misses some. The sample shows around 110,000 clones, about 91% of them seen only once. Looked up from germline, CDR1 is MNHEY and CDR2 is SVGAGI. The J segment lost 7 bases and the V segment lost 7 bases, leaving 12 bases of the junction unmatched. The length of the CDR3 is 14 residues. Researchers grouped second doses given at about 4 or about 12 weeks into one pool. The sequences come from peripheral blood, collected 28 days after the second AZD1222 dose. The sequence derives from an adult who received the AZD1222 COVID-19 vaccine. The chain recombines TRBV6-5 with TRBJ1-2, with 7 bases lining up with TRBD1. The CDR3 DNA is TGTGCCAGCACCAGACAGGGTGTATCCGGTGGCTACACCTTC. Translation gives CASTRQGVSGGYTF.